This T cell receptor beta chain was identified during a study of T cell repertoires in cytomegalovirus infection. V was pared by 5 bases and J by 6 bases, with 7 bases of the junction left unmatched. Germline V gives CDR1 KGHSH, CDR2 LQKENI. The CDR3 extends over 14 amino acids. Using its own MiXCR run on the reads, TCRdb lists one record per CDR3 protein. Altogether approximately 100,000 distinct CDR3 sequences are present, roughly 41% being singletons, with the ten largest covering about three quarters. This clonotype was found a few times. Its target is not known. The material sequenced was CD8+ T cells from cultured PBMCs, taken from culture after CMV antigen stimulation. The chain employs TRBV18 and TRBJ2-3; 8 positions agree with TRBD1. The sequence was collected from a human donor in good health (CMV status not recorded). Some clones in this sample may be carry-over from other donors' samples. CDR3 DNA: TGTGCCAGCTCATCCTTCGGGGACAGGGATACGCAGTATTTT. Amino acid sequence: CASSSFGDRDTQYF. Using reference TRBV18 and TRBJ2-3 for the parts outside the CDR3, the full variable domain is NAGVMQNPRHLVRRRGQEARLRCSPMKGHSHVYWYRQLPEEGLKFMVYLQKENIIDESGMPKERFSAEFPKEGPSILRIQQVVRGDSAAYFCASSSFGDRDTQYFGPGTRLTVL.